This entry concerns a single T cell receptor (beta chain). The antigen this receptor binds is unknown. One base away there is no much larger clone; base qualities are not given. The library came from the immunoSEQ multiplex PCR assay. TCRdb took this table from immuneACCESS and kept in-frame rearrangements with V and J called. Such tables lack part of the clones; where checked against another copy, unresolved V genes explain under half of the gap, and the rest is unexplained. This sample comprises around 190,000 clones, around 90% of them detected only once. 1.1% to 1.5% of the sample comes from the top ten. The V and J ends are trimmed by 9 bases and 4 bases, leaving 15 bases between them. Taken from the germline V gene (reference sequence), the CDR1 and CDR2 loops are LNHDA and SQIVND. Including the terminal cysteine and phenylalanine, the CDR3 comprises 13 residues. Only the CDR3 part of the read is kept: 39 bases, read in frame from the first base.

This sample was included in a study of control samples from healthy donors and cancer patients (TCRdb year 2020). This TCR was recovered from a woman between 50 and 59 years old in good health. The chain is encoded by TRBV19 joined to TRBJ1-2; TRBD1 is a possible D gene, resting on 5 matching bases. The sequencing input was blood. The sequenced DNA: TGTGCCAGCCACCAGGGAGGGCTCTATGGCTACACCTTC. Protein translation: CASHQGGLYGYTF.